This passage covers 2 T cell receptor beta chains from one sample sequenced in a study of Ad26.COV2.S vaccination and SARS-CoV-2 variants. Measured with immunoSEQ multiplex PCR; TCRdb has only the in-frame clones, and not every one. The data show 350,000 to 400,000 clones, 70% to 90% seen once. Treatment specified: around 19 received Ad26.COV2.S at low or high dose, single or two shots; 5 received placebo; per-sample allocation not given. The study sampled participants on day 63 after the first vaccine or placebo injection. This specimen was peripheral blood, taken in a trial of Ad26.COV2.S vaccine versus placebo. These receptors came from a person aged 18 to 59 who received the Ad26.COV2.S COVID-19 vaccine or a placebo.

The rearrangement joins TRBV6-6 to TRBJ2-5, with D perhaps matching TRBD2 (6 bases). Germline-derived CDR1 and CDR2 are MNHNY and SVGAGI (reference sequence). CDR3 length equals 14 residues. V lost 2 bases to trimming and J lost 3 bases, with 10 bases between them. As DNA, the CDR3 is TGTGCCAGCAGTTACGGCGGGACGGAAGAGACCCAGTACTTC. As protein: CASSYGGTEETQYF.

In this sample, this clone turned up once. The V and J genes are TRBV28 and TRBJ1-4; D perhaps matches TRBD1 (5 bases). Per germline, CDR1 MDHEN and CDR2 SYDVKM. V dropped 8 bases and J dropped 6 bases, with 10 bases sitting between them. This CDR3 is built from 12 residues. The CDR3 sequence is CASGRGYEKLFF. The CDR3, as DNA: TGTGCCAGCGGACGGGGGTATGAAAAACTGTTTTTT.